This T cell receptor (beta chain) comes out of a study of human T cells and chemical hapten exposure. The V gene's germline CDR1 is MNHEY and CDR2 SVGEGT. The ends were cut back, 0 bases at V and 2 bases at J, with 20 bases in the middle. The CDR3 contains 20 residues. This clonotype was observed a few times. RNA extraction used unfractionated whole blood as the source of total RNA. From the 5' RACE reads, TCRdb called clonotypes with MiXCR, one entry per CDR3 protein. The sample has some 150,000 distinct CDR3 sequences; about 4% are singletons. The clonotype originates from a female donor in good health. The chain couples TRBV6-2 or TRBV6-3 to TRBJ2-6; D gene unclear. The CDR3 nucleotides read TGTGCCAGCAGTTACTCGAACCTTGTCTCAGAGCTAACTGGGGCCAACGTCCTGACTTTC. The encoded protein is CASSYSNLVSELTGANVLTF.